Listed below are T cell receptor beta chains from one sample, sequenced in a study of blood T cell repertoires in COVID-19. Sequencing was performed with immunoSEQ multiplex PCR; in TCRdb, only in-frame clones are kept and a portion is missing. Of fewer than 120,000 clones listed, 87% are singletons. The material sequenced was peripheral blood. The source is a human donor in a cohort sampled during active COVID-19. Both conserved end residues are part of each CDR3. The D gene is left open where the match is weak. Rows may omit the clone size; those that give it use once, few, many or a size class.

TRBJ1-1	TRBD1	-	TRBV6-2/TRBV6-3	TGTGCCAGCAGTTACCAGGGACAGGGAAGGAAGGACACTGAAGCTTTCTTT	CASSYQGQGRKDTEAFF
TRBJ2-7	-	-	TRBV9	TGTGCCAGCAGCGGGGGTAGCGGCTCCTACGAGCAGTACTTC	CASSGGSGSYEQYF
TRBJ1-2	-	-	TRBV12-5	TGTGCTAGTGGTTTTCTGGGGGCCTATGGCTACACCTTC	CASGFLGAYGYTF
TRBJ2-7	TRBD1	-	TRBV19	TGTGCCAGTAGTATGAGCCCGGGACAGGGTGACGAGCAGTACTTC	CASSMSPGQGDEQYF
TRBJ2-7	TRBD1	-	TRBV6-6	TGTGCCAGCAGTTCCCCGGACAGGTCTTACGAGCAGTACTTC	CASSSPDRSYEQYF
TRBJ2-5	TRBD2	-	TRBV9	TGTGCCAGCAGCGAGAGCGGGAGAGAGACCCAGTACTTC	CASSESGRETQYF
TRBJ2-1	-	once	TRBV3-1/TRBV3-2	TGTGCCAGCAGCCCCCTCGGCGGTTCCCCCTACAATGAGCAGTTCTTC	CASSPLGGSPYNEQFF
TRBJ2-6	-	-	TRBV5-6	TGTGCCAGCAGCGCGTTTTTTTTGTCTGGGGCCAACGTCCTGACTTTC	CASSAFFLSGANVLTF
TRBJ2-7	-	-	TRBV10-2	TGCGCCAGTCGGGACTTGGGCTACGAGCAGTACTTC	CASRDLGYEQYF
TRBJ2-1	TRBD2	-	TRBV11-2	TGTGCCAGCTCCAACATACTAGCGGGGTACAATGAGCAGTTCTTC	CASSNILAGYNEQFF
TRBJ1-1	-	-	TRBV28	TGTGCCAGCAGTTCCAGTTTCACGGGTTTGCCTGAAGCTTTCTTT	CASSSSFTGLPEAFF
TRBJ2-5	-	-	TRBV9	TGTGCCAGCAGCGCCTCTAGCTACGAGACCCAGTACTTC	CASSASSYETQYF
TRBJ1-5	-	-	TRBV7-2	TGTGCCAGCAGCCTCTTGAATCAGCCCCAGCATTTT	CASSLLNQPQHF
TRBJ1-2	-	few	TRBV15	TGTGCCACCAGCAGAGATCGGAACAGGGAGTTCCCCTATGGCTACACCTTC	CATSRDRNREFPYGYTF
TRBJ2-1	TRBD1	-	TRBV5-5	TGTGCCAGCAGCTTGGGGCGGACAGGGGATTCCTACAATGAGCAGTTCTTC	CASSLGRTGDSYNEQFF